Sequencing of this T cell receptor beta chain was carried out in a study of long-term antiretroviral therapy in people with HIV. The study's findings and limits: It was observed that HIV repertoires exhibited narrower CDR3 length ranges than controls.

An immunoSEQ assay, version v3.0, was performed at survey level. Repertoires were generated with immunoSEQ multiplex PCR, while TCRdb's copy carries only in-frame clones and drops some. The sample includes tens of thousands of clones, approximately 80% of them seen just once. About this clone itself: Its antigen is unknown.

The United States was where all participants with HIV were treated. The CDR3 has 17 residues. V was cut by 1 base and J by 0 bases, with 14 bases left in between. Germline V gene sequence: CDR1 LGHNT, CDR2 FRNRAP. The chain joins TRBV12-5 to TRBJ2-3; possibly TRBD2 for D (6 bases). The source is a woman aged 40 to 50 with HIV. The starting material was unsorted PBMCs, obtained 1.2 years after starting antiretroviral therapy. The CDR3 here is CASGLALGSGSTDTQYF. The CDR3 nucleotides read TGTGCTAGTGGTTTGGCCTTGGGTAGCGGAAGCACAGATACGCAGTATTTT.